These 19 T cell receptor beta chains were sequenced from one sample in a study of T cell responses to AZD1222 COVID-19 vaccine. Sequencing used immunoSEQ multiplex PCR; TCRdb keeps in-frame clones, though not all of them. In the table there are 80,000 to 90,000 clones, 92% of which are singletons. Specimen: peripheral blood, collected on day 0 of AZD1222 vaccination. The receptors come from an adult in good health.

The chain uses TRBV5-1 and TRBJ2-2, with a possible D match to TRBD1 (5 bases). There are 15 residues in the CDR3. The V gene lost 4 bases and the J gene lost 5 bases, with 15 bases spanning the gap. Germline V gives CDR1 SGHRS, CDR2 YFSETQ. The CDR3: CASSEQAGQTGELFF. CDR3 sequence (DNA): TGCGCCAGCAGCGAACAGGCAGGTCAAACCGGGGAGCTGTTTTTT.

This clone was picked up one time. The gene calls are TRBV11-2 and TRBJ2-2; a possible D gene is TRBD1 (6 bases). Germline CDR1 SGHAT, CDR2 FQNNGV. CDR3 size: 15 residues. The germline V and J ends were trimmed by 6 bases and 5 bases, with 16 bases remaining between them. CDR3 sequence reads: CASRATGTRTGELFF. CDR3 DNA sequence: TGTGCCAGCAGAGCCACCGGGACAAGAACCGGGGAGCTGTTTTTT.

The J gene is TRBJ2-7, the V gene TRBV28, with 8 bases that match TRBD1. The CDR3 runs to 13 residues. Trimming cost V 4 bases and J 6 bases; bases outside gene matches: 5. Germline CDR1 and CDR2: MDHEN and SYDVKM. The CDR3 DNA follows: TGTGCCAGCAGTTCGCCTGACAGGGGCGAGCAGTACTTC. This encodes CASSSPDRGEQYF.

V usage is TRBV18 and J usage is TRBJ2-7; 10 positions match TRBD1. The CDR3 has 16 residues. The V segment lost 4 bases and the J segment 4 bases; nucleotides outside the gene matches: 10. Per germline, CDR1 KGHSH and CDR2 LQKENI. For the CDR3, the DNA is TGTGCCAGCTCACGACAGGGGGCTGGAACCCATTACGAGCAGTACTTC. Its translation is CASSRQGAGTHYEQYF.

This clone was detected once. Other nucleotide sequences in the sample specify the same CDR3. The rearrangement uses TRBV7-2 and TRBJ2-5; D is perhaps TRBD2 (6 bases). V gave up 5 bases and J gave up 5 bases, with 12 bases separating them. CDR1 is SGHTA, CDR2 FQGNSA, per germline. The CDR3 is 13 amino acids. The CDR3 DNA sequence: TGTGCCAGCAGCCGGGGTCGGGAGGAGACCCAGTACTTC. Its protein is CASSRGREETQYF.

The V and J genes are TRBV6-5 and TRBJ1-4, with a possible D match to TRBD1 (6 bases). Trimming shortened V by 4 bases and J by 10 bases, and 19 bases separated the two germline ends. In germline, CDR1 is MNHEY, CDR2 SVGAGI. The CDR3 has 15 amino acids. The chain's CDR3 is CASSFTGTRRGKLFF. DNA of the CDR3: TGTGCCAGCAGTTTCACCGGGACAAGGCGTGGAAAACTGTTTTTT.

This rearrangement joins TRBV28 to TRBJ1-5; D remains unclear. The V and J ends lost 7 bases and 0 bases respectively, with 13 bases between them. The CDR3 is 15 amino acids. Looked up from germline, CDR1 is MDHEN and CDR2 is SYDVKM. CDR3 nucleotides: TGTGCCAGCACCCTACGGTTGGATAGCAATCAGCCCCAGCATTTT. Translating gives CASTLRLDSNQPQHF.

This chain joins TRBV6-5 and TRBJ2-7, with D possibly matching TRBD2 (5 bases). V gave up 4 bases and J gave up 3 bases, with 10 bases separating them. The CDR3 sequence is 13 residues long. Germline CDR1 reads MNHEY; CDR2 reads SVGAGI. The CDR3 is CASSSGEFYEQYF. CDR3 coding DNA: TGTGCCAGCAGTTCCGGGGAATTCTACGAGCAGTACTTC.

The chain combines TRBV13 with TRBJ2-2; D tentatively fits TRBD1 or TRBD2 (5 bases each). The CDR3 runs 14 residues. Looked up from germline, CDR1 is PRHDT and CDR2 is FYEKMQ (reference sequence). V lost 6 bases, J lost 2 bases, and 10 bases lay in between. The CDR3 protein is CASRPGLNTGELFF. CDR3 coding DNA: TGTGCCAGCAGGCCGGGGCTCAACACCGGGGAGCTGTTTTTT.

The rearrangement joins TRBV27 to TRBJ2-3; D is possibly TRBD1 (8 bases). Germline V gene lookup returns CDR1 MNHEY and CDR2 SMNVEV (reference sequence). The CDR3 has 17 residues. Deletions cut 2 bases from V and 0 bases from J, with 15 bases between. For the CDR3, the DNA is TGTGCCAGCAGTTTAAGGACAGGGAGGGGTAGCACAGATACGCAGTATTTT. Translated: CASSLRTGRGSTDTQYF.

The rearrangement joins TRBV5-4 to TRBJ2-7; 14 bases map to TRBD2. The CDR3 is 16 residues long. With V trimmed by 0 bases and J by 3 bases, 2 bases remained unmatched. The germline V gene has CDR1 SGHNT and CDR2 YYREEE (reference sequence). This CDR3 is CASSLGGTSGSYEQYF. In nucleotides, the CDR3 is TGTGCCAGCAGCTTGGGTGGGACTAGCGGGAGCTACGAGCAGTACTTC.

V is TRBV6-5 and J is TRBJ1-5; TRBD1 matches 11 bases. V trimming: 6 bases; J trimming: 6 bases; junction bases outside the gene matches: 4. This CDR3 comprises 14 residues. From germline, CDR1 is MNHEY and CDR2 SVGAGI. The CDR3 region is CASSGTGGRQPQHF. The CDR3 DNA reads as TGTGCCAGCAGCGGGACAGGGGGTCGTCAGCCCCAGCATTTT.

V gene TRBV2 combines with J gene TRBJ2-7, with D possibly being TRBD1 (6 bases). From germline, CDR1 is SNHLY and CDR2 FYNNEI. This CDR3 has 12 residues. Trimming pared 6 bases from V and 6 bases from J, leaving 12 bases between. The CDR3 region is CASRDTGREQYF. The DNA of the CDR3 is TGTGCCAGCAGGGACACAGGGCGCGAGCAGTACTTC.

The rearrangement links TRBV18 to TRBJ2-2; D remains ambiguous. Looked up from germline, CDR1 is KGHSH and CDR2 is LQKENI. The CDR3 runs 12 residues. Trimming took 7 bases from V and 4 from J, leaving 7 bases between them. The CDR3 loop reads CASLMSTGELFF. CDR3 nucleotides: TGTGCCAGCTTAATGTCCACCGGGGAGCTGTTTTTT.

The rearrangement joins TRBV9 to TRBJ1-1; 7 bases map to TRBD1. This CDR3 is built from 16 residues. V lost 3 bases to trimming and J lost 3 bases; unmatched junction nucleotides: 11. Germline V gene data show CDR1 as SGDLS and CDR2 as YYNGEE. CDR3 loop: CASSDNQGEDDTEAFF. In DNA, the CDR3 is TGTGCCAGCAGCGATAATCAGGGGGAGGACGACACTGAAGCTTTCTTT.

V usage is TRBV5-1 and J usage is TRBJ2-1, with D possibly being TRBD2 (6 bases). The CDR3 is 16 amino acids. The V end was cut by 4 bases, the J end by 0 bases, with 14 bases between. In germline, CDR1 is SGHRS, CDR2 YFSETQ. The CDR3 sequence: CASSPAAGSSYNEQFF. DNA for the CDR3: TGCGCCAGCAGCCCTGCGGCGGGAAGCTCCTACAATGAGCAGTTCTTC. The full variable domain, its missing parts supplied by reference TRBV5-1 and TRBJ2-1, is KAGVTQTPRYLIKTRGQQVTLSCSPISGHRSVSWYQQTPGQGLQFLFEYFSETQRNKGNFPGRFSGRQFSNSRSEMNVSTLELGDSALYLCASSPAAGSSYNEQFFGPGTRLTVL.

The CDR3 DNA is TGTGCCAGCAGCCTCAGGAACCCCGTACTTTCCTCTGAGCAGTTCTTC. Its translation: CASSLRNPVLSSEQFF. The rearrangement uses TRBV7-2 and TRBJ2-1; D call uncertain. The length of the CDR3 is 16 residues. The germline CDR1 and CDR2 sequences are SGHTA and FQGNSA. V was trimmed by 5 bases and J by 9 bases, leaving 23 bases between them.

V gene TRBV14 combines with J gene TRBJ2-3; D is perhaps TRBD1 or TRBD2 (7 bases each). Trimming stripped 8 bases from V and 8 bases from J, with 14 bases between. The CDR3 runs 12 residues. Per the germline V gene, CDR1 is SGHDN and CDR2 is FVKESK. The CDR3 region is CASSRGGATQYF. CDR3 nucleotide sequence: TGTGCCAGCTCCAGGGGGGGCGCTACGCAGTATTTT.

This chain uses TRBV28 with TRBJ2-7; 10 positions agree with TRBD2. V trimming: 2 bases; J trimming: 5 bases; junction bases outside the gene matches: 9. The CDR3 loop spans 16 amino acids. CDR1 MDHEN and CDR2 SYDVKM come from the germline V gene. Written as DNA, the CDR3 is TGTGCCAGCAGTTTAGCGGCTAGCGGGAGTCGGGACGAGCAGTACTTC. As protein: CASSLAASGSRDEQYF.